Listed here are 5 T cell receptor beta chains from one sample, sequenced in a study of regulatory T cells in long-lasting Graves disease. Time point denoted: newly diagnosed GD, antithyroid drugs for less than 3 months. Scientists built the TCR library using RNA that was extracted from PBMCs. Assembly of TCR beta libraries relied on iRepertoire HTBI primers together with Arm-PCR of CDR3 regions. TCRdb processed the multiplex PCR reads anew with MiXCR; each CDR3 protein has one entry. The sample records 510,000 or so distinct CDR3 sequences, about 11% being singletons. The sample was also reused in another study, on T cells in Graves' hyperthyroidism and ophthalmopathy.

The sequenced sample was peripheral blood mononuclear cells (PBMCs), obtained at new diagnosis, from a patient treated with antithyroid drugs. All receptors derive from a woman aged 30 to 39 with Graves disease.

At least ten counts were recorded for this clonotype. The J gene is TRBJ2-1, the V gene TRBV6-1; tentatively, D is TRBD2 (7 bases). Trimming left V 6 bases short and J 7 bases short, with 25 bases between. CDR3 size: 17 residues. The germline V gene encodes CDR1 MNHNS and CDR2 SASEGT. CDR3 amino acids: CASSSKIGGGRGNEQFF. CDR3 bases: TGTGCCAGCAGCAGTAAAATTGGGGGGGGGAGGGGGAATGAGCAGTTCTTC.

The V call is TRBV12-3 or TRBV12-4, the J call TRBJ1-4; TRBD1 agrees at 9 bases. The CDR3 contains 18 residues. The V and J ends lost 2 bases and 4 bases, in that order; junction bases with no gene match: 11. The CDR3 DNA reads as TGTGCCAGCAGTTTAATGGGACAGGGTGTCGTGGGTAATGAAAAACTGTTTTTT. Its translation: CASSLMGQGVVGNEKLFF.

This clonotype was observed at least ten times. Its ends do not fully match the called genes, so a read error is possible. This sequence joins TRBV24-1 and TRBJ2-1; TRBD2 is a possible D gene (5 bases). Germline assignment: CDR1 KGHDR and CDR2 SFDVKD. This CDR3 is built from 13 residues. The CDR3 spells CATGDHGLNEQFF. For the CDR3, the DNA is TGTGCCACCGGTGACCACGGACTCAATGAGCAGTTCTTC.

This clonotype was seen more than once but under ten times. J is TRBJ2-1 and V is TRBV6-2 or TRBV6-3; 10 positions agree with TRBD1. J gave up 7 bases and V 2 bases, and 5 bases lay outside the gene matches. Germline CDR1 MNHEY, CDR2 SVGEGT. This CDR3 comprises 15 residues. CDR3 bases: TGTGCCAGCAGTTACCTGGACAGGGGGTGGAATGAGCAGTTCTTC. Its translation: CASSYLDRGWNEQFF.

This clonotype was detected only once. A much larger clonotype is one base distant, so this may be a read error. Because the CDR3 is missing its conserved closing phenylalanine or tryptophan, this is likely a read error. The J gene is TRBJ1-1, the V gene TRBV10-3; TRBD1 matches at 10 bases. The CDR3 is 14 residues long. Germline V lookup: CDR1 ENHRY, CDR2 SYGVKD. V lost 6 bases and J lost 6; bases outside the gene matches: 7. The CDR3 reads CAIRLTGGASEAFL. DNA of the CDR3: TGTGCCATCAGGTTGACAGGGGGCGCTTCTGAAGCTTTCCTT.